The sequence of this TCR beta chain was determined in a study of blood T cell repertoires in COVID-19. The wider study: PBMCs, B-cell-depleted T cells, or T cells provided the cDNA or gDNA that made up the material.

The data were produced by immunoSEQ multiplex PCR, yet TCRdb's version contains in-frame clones alone and is incomplete. This sample has tens of thousands of clones, with more than 70% found just once. This TCR was recovered from a human donor in a cohort sampled during active COVID-19. Sequencing was carried out using peripheral blood.

This CDR3 reads CASSFRGNYEQYF. The CDR3 DNA reads as TGTGCCAGCAGCTTCCGCGGGAACTACGAGCAGTACTTC. The chain recombines TRBV7-8 with TRBJ2-7, with D possibly being TRBD2 (6 bases). The CDR3 runs to 13 residues. Trimming took off 3 bases at V and 3 bases at J, with 9 bases between the two ends. Germline V gene sequence: CDR1 SGHVS, CDR2 FQNEAQ.